The 22 T cell receptor beta chains below come from one sample, sequenced in a study of CD8 T cells in ankylosing spondylitis. Notes on the study in general: Characteristic, it appeared, of ankylosing spondylitis blood was a TCR beta motif of roughly eight highly homologous variants.

TCRdb re-analysed the 5' RACE reads in MiXCR, keeping a single row per CDR3 protein. The sample holds 700,000 to 850,000 distinct CDR3 sequences; 10% to 15% are singletons and the top ten take 0.51%. Which antigens these TCRs recognize remains unknown. Sequencing was done on a sample of blood, either unsorted or a sorted T cell fraction (not recorded which). Source of these receptors: a male donor with ankylosing spondylitis.

This clonotype was seen more than once but under ten times. J is TRBJ2-2 and V is TRBV4-1, with 10 bases lining up with TRBD2. Germline V gene sequence: CDR1 MGHRA, CDR2 YSYEKL. This CDR3 has 17 amino acids. Trimming took 3 bases from V and 5 from J; bases not matched to a gene: 9. The CDR3 bases are TGCGCCAGCAGCCAGAACCTAGCGGGAGTAGGTACCGGGGAGCTGTTTTTT. This gives the protein CASSQNLAGVGTGELFF.

This clonotype was seen only a few times. The genes are TRBV20-1 and TRBJ1-1; the match to TRBD1 covers 7 bases. Unmatched junction bases numbered 4, after V lost 6 bases and J lost 0 bases. Germline CDR1 and CDR2: DFQATT and SNEGSKA (reference sequence). The CDR3 is made up of 13 amino acids. This chain's CDR3 is CSAHRGLNTEAFF. The DNA of the CDR3 is TGCAGTGCCCACAGGGGACTGAACACTGAAGCTTTCTTT.

This clonotype was seen a few times. The gene calls are TRBV20-1 and TRBJ1-1; unclear D gene. CDR1 DFQATT and CDR2 SNEGSKA come from the germline V gene (reference sequence). The V gene lost 5 bases and the J gene lost 5 bases, with 18 bases spanning the gap. The length of the CDR3 is 14 residues. CDR3 coding DNA: TGCAGTGCTCAAGTACGCGAGGGCCGGACTGAAGCTTTCTTT. Translated, it gives CSAQVREGRTEAFF.

The V call is TRBV7-2, the J call TRBJ2-3; 13 bases fit TRBD2. CDR3 size: 15 residues. Germline V CDR1 and CDR2: SGHTA, FQGNSA. After removal of 5 bases from V and 5 bases from J, the junction contained 4 bases not matched to a gene. For the CDR3, the DNA is TGTGCCAGCAGCATAGGGACTAGCGGGGTAGATACGCAGTATTTT. This sequence encodes CASSIGTSGVDTQYF. Filled out from reference TRBV7-2 and TRBJ2-3, the complete variable domain reads GAGVSQSPSNKVTEKGKDVELRCDPISGHTALYWYRQSLGQGLEFLIYFQGNSAPDKSGLPSDRFSAERTGGSVSTLTIQRTQQEDSAVYLCASSIGTSGVDTQYFGPGTRLTVL.

The genes are TRBV7-6 and TRBJ2-3; 7 nucleotides match TRBD1. The CDR3 sequence is 14 residues long. The V segment lost 5 bases and the J segment 4 bases; nucleotides outside the gene matches: 6. Germline V lookup: CDR1 SGHVS, CDR2 FNYEAQ. CDR3 residues: CASSHRGVSDTQYF. In DNA, the CDR3 is TGTGCCAGCAGCCACAGGGGAGTGTCAGATACGCAGTATTTT. The full variable domain, rest sourced from reference TRBV7-6 and TRBJ2-3, is GAGVSQSPRYKVTKRGQDVALRCDPISGHVSLYWYRQALGQGPEFLTYFNYEAQQDKSGLPNDRFSAERPEGSISTLTIQRTEQRDSAMYRCASSHRGVSDTQYFGPGTRLTVL.

This clonotype was observed a handful of times. The chain recombines TRBV29-1 with TRBJ2-3; TRBD1 matches 7 bases. The CDR3 extends over 13 amino acids. Per germline, CDR1 SQVTM and CDR2 ANQGSEA. V lost 5 bases to trimming and J lost 7 bases; unmatched junction nucleotides: 9. DNA for the CDR3: TGCAGCGTTAGGAGACAGGGAATAAATACGCAGTATTTT. Its translation is CSVRRQGINTQYF.

The genes are TRBV12-5 and TRBJ2-1, with 10 bases lining up with TRBD2. The CDR3 has 16 amino acids. Germline CDR1 is LGHNT and CDR2 is FRNRAP. The ends lost 2 bases at V and 4 bases at J; junction bases unmatched: 5. This CDR3 is CASGLLPSGRYNEQFF. The CDR3 coding sequence is TGTGCTAGTGGTTTGTTGCCTAGCGGGAGATACAATGAGCAGTTCTTC.

This chain joins TRBV20-1 and TRBJ1-5; D is perhaps TRBD1 (6 bases). The ends were cut back, 5 bases at V and 4 bases at J, with 12 bases in the middle. Germline CDR1 reads DFQATT; CDR2 reads SNEGSKA (reference sequence). The CDR3 runs 13 residues. The DNA of the CDR3 is TGCAGTGCTCTGGACAGACCTAATCAGCCCCAGCATTTT. It translates to CSALDRPNQPQHF.

This clonotype was observed a handful of times. CDR3: CASSFSGLNQETQYF. The CDR3, as DNA: TGTGCCAGCAGTTTTAGCGGACTGAACCAAGAGACCCAGTACTTC. This chain joins TRBV12-3 or TRBV12-4 and TRBJ2-5; D may be TRBD2 (6 bases). This CDR3 comprises 15 residues. Trimming left V 3 bases short and J 0 bases short, with 11 bases between.

This clonotype has a count of ten or more. The chain couples TRBV9 to TRBJ2-7; D might be TRBD2 (5 bases). The CDR3 spans 14 residues. Trimming pared 3 bases from V and 1 base from J, leaving 11 bases between. From germline, CDR1 is SGDLS and CDR2 YYNGEE. CDR3: CASSGGGRSYEQYF. The DNA of the CDR3 is TGTGCCAGCAGCGGAGGTGGGAGATCCTACGAGCAGTACTTC.

The CDR3 region is CASSKGQHTGELFF. CDR3 bases: TGCGCCAGCAGCAAGGGACAGCACACCGGGGAGCTGTTTTTT. The V call is TRBV5-1, the J call TRBJ2-2; 7 nucleotides align to TRBD1. Germline trimming cut 4 bases from V and 3 bases from J; bases unmatched to any gene: 3. The CDR3 spans 14 residues. Looked up from germline, CDR1 is SGHRS and CDR2 is YFSETQ. The complete variable domain, with remaining parts taken from reference TRBV5-1 and TRBJ2-2, reads KAGVTQTPRYLIKTRGQQVTLSCSPISGHRSVSWYQQTPGQGLQFLFEYFSETQRNKGNFPGRFSGRQFSNSRSEMNVSTLELGDSALYLCASSKGQHTGELFFGEGSRLTVL.

This sequence joins TRBV10-2 and TRBJ1-1; a weak D match, TRBD1 (6 bases). The germline CDR1 and CDR2 sequences are WSHSY and SAAADI. V lost 3 bases, J lost 12 bases, and 20 bases lay in between. This CDR3 contains 14 residues. CDR3 sequence reads: CASSDRLPGGISFF. In DNA, the CDR3 is TGCGCCAGCAGTGATCGACTTCCGGGGGGCATATCTTTCTTT.

This clonotype was detected ten times or more. The chain has TRBV10-2 and TRBJ2-7; 8 bases agree with TRBD1. CDR3 length equals 14 residues. Germline values: CDR1 WSHSY, CDR2 SAAADI. V dropped 7 bases and J dropped 1; count of bases not matched to a gene: 6. Here the CDR3 DNA reads TGCGCCAGCACCCTCGGACAGGGTTCCTACGAGCAGTACTTC. This translates into CASTLGQGSYEQYF.

The chain recombines TRBV20-1 with TRBJ2-3, with 9 bases fitting TRBD1. The V segment lost 6 bases and the J segment 2 bases; nucleotides outside the gene matches: 6. The CDR3 runs to 14 residues. Germline V gene data show CDR1 as DFQATT and CDR2 as SNEGSKA (reference sequence). The CDR3 here is CSAPGQGITDTQYF. DNA for the CDR3: TGCAGTGCCCCCGGACAGGGGATCACAGATACGCAGTATTTT.

This clonotype was picked up a small number of times. The chain links TRBV15 to TRBJ1-1; 8 positions match TRBD1. The CDR3 is made up of 18 amino acids. The V segment lost 4 bases and the J segment 5 bases; nucleotides outside the gene matches: 18. CDR1 is LNHNV and CDR2 is YYDKDF in the germline V gene (reference sequence). CDR3 protein: CATSTAQITGGFMTEAFF. The CDR3 DNA is TGTGCCACCAGCACCGCCCAAATAACAGGGGGTTTTATGACTGAAGCTTTCTTT.

The genes are TRBV6-1 and TRBJ1-5, with 7 bases fitting TRBD1. The V segment lost 6 bases and the J segment 3 bases; nucleotides outside the gene matches: 2. The CDR3 runs 13 residues. Germline V CDR1 and CDR2: MNHNS, SASEGT. CDR3 bases: TGTGCCAGCAGACAGGGGATCAATCAGCCCCAGCATTTT. Protein: CASRQGINQPQHF.

This clonotype was counted at least ten times. The junction departs from germline at one end; a sequencing error may be responsible. The chain carries TRBV5-1 and TRBJ2-3; a weak D match, TRBD1 (6 bases). Germline CDR1 reads SGHRS; CDR2 reads YFSETQ. The CDR3 totals 16 residues. CDR3 amino acids: CASSLVSGASTDTQYF. In DNA, the CDR3 is TGTGCCAGCAGTTTAGTATCAGGGGCAAGCACAGATACGCAGTATTTT.

In DNA, the CDR3 is TGTGCCAGCAGCCAGGGGGTTGGGACGGCCGGGGAAAAACTGTTTTTT. It encodes CASSQGVGTAGEKLFF. The chain is built from TRBV4-2 and TRBJ1-4; perhaps TRBD1 as D (5 bases). This CDR3 comprises 16 residues. Per the germline V gene, CDR1 is LGHNA and CDR2 is YNFKEQ. Trimming shortened V by 3 bases and J by 8 bases, and 19 bases separated the two germline ends.

This clonotype was detected a few times. This chain connects TRBV11-2 to TRBJ1-1; possible D gene TRBD1, 6 bases. Trimming pared 1 base from V and 0 bases from J, leaving 12 bases between. The CDR3 is 16 residues long. Germline CDR1 and CDR2: SGHAT and FQNNGV. CDR3 region: CASSLAAGAVNTEAFF. DNA of the CDR3: TGTGCCAGCAGCTTAGCCGCAGGGGCGGTGAACACTGAAGCTTTCTTT.

The rearrangement links TRBV20-1 to TRBJ1-2, with D perhaps matching TRBD1 (6 bases). CDR3 length: 17 residues. CDR1 is DFQATT, CDR2 SNEGSKA, per germline (reference sequence). V lost 1 base, J lost 0 bases, and 18 bases lay in between. The CDR3 spells CSARGSGVRRANYGYTF. CDR3 coding DNA: TGCAGTGCTAGAGGGTCAGGGGTCAGACGAGCTAACTATGGCTACACCTTC.

This chain links TRBV20-1 with TRBJ2-2; the match to TRBD1 covers 7 bases. Germline V gene sequence: CDR1 DFQATT, CDR2 SNEGSKA (reference sequence). The V segment lost 0 bases and the J segment 9 bases; nucleotides outside the gene matches: 7. The CDR3 extends over 14 amino acids. The CDR3 DNA sequence: TGCAGTGCTAGAGATCCTAGGGGGCCCCGGGAGCTGTTTTTT. This codes for CSARDPRGPRELFF.

This clonotype was counted at least ten times. The chain couples TRBV20-1 to TRBJ2-3; perhaps TRBD1 as D (6 bases). The V end was cut by 5 bases, the J end by 6 bases, with 15 bases between. Germline loops: CDR1 DFQATT, CDR2 SNEGSKA (reference sequence). CDR3 length equals 13 residues. The CDR3 is CSAGQMLRDTQYF. CDR3 DNA sequence: TGCAGTGCTGGACAGATGTTAAGGGATACGCAGTATTTT.